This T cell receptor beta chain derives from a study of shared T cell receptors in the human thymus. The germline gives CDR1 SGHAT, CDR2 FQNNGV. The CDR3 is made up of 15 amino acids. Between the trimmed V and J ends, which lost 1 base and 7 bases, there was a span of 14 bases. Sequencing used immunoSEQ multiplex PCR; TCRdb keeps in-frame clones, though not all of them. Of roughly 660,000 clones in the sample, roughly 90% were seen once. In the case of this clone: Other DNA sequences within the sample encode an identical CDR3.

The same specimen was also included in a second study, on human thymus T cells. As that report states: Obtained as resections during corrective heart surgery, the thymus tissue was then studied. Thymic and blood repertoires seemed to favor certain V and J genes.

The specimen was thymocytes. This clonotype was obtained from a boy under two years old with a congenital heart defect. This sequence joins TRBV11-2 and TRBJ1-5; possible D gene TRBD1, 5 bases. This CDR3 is CASSLGGGTRQPQHF. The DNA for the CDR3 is TGTGCCAGCAGCTTAGGAGGAGGGACGAGACAGCCCCAGCATTTT.